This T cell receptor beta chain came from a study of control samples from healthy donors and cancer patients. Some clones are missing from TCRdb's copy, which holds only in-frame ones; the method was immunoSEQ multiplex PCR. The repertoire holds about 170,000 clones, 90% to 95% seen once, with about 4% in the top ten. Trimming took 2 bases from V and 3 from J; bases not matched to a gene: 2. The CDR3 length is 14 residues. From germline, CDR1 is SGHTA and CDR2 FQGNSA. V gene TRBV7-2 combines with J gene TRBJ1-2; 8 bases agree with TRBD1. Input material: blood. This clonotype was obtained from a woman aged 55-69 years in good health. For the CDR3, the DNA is TGTGCCAGCAGCTTAAACAGGGGGTACTATGGCTACACCTTC. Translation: CASSLNRGYYGYTF.